This T cell receptor (beta chain) was profiled in a study of tumor-infiltrating lymphocytes in oesophageal squamous cell carcinoma (dated by TCRdb to 2016 to 2017). Details on this clonotype: Its antigen target is currently unknown. The input lacks base qualities; no much larger clone sits a single base away.

The V end loses 3 bases and the J end loses 3 bases, and a stretch of 8 bases separates them. Its CDR3 holds 13 amino acids, cysteine through phenylalanine. The entry retains the CDR3 DNA only, 39 bases that are in frame from base 1. The CDR1 and CDR2 encoded by the germline V gene are SGHVS and FNYEAQ. The library was generated by PCR. The reads were generated on an Illumina HiSeq 2000. The public reads were run again by TCRdb, first through fastp at Q25 and then through MiXCR, and only productive beta chains were kept. CDR3 protein sequences are deduplicated, and each keeps its most common genes and DNA. This sample is represented by about 17,000 distinct CDR3 sequences; about 46% of them were singletons. The top ten clones comprise just under 45% of the sample.

Sequencing input: normal esophageal tissue next to the tumor. The clonotype was recovered from a female donor with esophageal squamous cell carcinoma. The receptor chain draws on TRBV7-6 and TRBJ1-1, with the D gene call left open. The CDR3 reads as follows: CASSFQSYTEAFF. DNA sequence: TGTGCCAGCAGCTTCCAAAGCTACACTGAAGCTTTCTTT.